This entry concerns a single T cell receptor (beta chain). Its matching antigen is unknown. The repertoire was sequenced with immunoSEQ multiplex PCR; TCRdb's copy has only in-frame clones and lacks some. The table has some 150,000 clones, more than 90% seen once. Trimming removed 3 bases at V and 8 bases at J, with 10 bases between. The CDR3 spans 12 residues. Germline values: CDR1 LGHDT, CDR2 YNNKEL (reference sequence). These data are taken from a study of T cell responses to AZD1222 COVID-19 vaccine. General observations from the study: CD4 TCRs associated with vaccination spanned spike, dominating at 160-218 and 743-854. Donor demographics were predominantly white British with a female majority; clonal diversity may be underestimated.

The receptor was derived from an adult who received the AZD1222 COVID-19 vaccine. This rearrangement joins TRBV3-1 (or the pseudogene TRBV3-2) to TRBJ1-2; D not resolved. Sequencing used peripheral blood, obtained 28 days after the second AZD1222 dose. The CDR3 is CASSHAGSGYTF. For the CDR3, the DNA is TGTGCCAGCAGCCATGCGGGGAGCGGCTACACCTTC.